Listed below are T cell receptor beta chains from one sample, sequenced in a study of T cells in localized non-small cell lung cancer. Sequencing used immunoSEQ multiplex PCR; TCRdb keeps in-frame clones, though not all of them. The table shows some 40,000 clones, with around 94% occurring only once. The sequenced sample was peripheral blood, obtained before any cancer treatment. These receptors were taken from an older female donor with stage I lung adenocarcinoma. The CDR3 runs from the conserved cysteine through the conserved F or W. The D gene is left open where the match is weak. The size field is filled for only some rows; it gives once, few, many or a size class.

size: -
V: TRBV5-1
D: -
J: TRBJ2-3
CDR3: CASIPSPQTPDRRTDTQYF
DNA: TGCGCCAGCATCCCTTCCCCGCAGACCCCAGATCGGCGCACAGATACGCAGTATTTT

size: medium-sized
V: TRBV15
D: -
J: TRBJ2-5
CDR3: CATSRGGPGETQYF
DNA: TGTGCCACCAGCAGGGGGGGCCCCGGGGAGACCCAGTACTTC

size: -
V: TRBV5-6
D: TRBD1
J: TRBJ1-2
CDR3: CASSLVGTAANYGYTF
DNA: TGTGCCAGCAGCTTGGTCGGGACAGCCGCTAACTATGGCTACACCTTC

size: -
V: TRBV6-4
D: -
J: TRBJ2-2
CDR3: CASSDGDTGELFF
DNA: TGTGCCAGCAGTGACGGGGACACCGGGGAGCTGTTTTTT

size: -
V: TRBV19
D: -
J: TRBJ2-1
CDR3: CASSLSGSSYNEQFF
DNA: TGTGCCAGTAGCCTCAGCGGCAGCTCCTACAATGAGCAGTTCTTC

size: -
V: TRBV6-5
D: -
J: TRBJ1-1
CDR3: CASSYGTYGTEAFF
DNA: TGTGCCAGCAGTTACGGGACCTACGGGACTGAAGCTTTCTTT

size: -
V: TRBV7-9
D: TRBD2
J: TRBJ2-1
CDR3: CASSLRSGGALYAFF
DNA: TGTGCCAGCAGCTTAAGGAGCGGGGGGGCCTTATACGCGTTCTTC

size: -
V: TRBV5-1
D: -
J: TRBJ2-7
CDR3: CASSFSRSGWGDEQYF
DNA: TGCGCCAGCAGCTTCTCCCGATCAGGGTGGGGGGACGAGCAGTACTTC

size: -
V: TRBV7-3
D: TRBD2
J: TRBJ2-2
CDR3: CASSLNQRGGELFF
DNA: TGTGCCAGCAGCTTGAATCAGCGGGGCGGGGAGCTGTTTTTT

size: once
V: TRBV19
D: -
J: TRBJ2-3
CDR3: CASSMWDTQYF
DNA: TGTGCCAGTAGTATGTGGGATACGCAGTATTTT

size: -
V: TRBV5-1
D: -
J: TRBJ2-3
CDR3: CASSGSGVSDTQYF
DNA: TGCGCCAGCAGCGGGTCGGGGGTCTCAGATACGCAGTATTTT

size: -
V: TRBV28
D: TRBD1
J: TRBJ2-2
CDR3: CASSKGQINTGELFF
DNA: TGTGCCAGCAGTAAGGGACAGATAAACACCGGGGAGCTGTTTTTT

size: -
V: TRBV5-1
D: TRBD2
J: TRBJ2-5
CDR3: CASSLSGTSGETQYF
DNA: TGCGCCAGCAGCTTGAGTGGGACTAGCGGGGAGACCCAGTACTTC

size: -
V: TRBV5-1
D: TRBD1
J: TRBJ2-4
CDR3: CASSPQGAKNIQYF
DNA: TGCGCCAGCAGCCCACAGGGGGCCAAAAACATTCAGTACTTC

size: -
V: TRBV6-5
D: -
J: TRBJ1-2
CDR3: CASSYSGGTANYGYTF
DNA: TGTGCCAGCAGTTACTCCGGGGGCACCGCAAACTATGGCTACACCTTC

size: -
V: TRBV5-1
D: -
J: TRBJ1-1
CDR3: CASSPASRNTEAFF
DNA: TGCGCCAGCAGCCCCGCTTCCAGGAACACTGAAGCTTTCTTT

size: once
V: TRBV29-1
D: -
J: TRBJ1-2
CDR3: CSGGHRNYGYTF
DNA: TGCAGCGGTGGACACCGAAACTATGGCTACACCTTC

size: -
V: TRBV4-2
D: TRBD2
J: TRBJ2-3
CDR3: CASSLQTSGGITDTQYF
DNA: TGTGCCAGCAGCCTTCAGACTAGCGGGGGAATCACAGATACGCAGTATTTT

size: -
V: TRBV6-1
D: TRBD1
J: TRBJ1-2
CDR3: CASSEARTGSNYGYTF
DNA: TGTGCCAGCAGTGAAGCCCGGACAGGGTCGAACTATGGCTACACCTTC

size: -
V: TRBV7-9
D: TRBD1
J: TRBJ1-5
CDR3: CASSFQGGSNQPQHF
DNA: TGTGCCAGCAGCTTCCAGGGGGGGAGCAATCAGCCCCAGCATTTT

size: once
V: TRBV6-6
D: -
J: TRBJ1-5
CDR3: CASSLDSYQPQHF
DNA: TGTGCCAGCAGTTTGGACAGCTATCAGCCCCAGCATTTT

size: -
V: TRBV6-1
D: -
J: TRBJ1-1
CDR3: CASMPGLEAFF
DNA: TGTGCCAGCATGCCGGGACTGGAAGCTTTCTTT

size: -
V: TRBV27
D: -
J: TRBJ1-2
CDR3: CASSLRQVYGYTF
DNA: TGTGCCAGCAGTTTGAGGCAGGTCTATGGCTACACCTTC

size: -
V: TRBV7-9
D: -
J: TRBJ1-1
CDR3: CASSQDTLLDTEAFF
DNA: TGTGCCAGCAGCCAGGACACCCTTTTGGACACTGAAGCTTTCTTT

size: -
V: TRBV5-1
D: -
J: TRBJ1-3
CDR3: CASSPDTAGSNTIYF
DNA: TGCGCCAGCAGCCCTGACACTGCAGGGTCGAACACCATATATTTT

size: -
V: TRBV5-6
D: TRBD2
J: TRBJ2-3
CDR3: CASSSPGTSRLDTQYF
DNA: TGTGCCAGCAGCAGCCCCGGGACTAGCCGATTAGATACGCAGTATTTT

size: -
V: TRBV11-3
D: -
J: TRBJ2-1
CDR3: CASSLVDGGEQFF
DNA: TGTGCCAGCAGCTTAGTGGACGGGGGTGAGCAGTTCTTC

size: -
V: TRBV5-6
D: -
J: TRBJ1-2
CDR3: CASSPFSLNGYTF
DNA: TGTGCCAGCAGCCCGTTTTCACTTAATGGCTACACCTTC

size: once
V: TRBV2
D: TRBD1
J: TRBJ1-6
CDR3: CASTTGWHSPLHF
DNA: TGTGCCAGCACGACAGGGTGGCATTCACCCCTCCACTTT

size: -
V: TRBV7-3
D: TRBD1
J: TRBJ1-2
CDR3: CASSPGQGVDGYTF
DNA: TGTGCCAGCAGCCCGGGACAGGGAGTTGATGGCTACACCTTC

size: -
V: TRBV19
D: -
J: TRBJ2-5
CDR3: CASSIGGAKTQYF
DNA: TGTGCCAGTAGTATTGGGGGGGCGAAGACCCAGTACTTC

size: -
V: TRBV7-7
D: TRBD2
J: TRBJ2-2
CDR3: CASSPTSGRTGELFF
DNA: TGTGCTAGCAGCCCGACTAGCGGTCGCACCGGGGAGCTGTTTTTT

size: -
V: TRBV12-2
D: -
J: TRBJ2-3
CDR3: CASRFPRGFADTQYF
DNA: TGTGCAAGTCGCTTCCCCAGAGGGTTTGCAGATACGCAGTATTTT

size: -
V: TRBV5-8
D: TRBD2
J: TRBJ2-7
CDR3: CASSRAGGSYEQYF
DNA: TGTGCCAGCAGCCGGGCCGGGGGGTCCTACGAGCAGTACTTC

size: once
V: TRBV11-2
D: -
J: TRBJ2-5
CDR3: CASSLAGQQETQYF
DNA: TGTGCCAGCAGCTTAGCGGGACAACAAGAGACCCAGTACTTC

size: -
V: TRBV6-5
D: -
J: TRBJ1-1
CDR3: CASTKGSWGNTEAFF
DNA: TGTGCCAGCACCAAAGGTTCCTGGGGGAACACTGAAGCTTTCTTT

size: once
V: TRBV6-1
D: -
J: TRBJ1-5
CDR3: CASQIIPRPQHF
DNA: TGTGCCAGCCAAATAATACCTCGGCCCCAGCATTTT

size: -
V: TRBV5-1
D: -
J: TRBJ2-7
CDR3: CASGFGGLGSYEQYF
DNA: TGCGCCAGCGGGTTTGGGGGCCTAGGATCCTACGAGCAGTACTTC